These 19 T cell receptor beta chains were sequenced from one sample in a study of T cell repertoires in cytomegalovirus infection. From the reads, TCRdb called clonotypes with MiXCR, one entry per CDR3 protein. Counted here are fewer than 350,000 distinct CDR3 sequences, 8% to 9.5% occurring once; the ten biggest clones make up 4.3%. Sequencing used PBMCs. The receptors stem from a human donor in good health (CMV status not recorded). Some clones in this sample may be carry-over from other donors' samples.

The V call is TRBV20-1, the J call TRBJ2-7; D may be TRBD2 (5 bases). Trimming cost V 3 bases and J 1 base, with 13 bases left between them. CDR3 length: 14 amino acids. Germline lookup yields CDR1 DFQATT and CDR2 SNEGSKA (reference sequence). This CDR3 is CSASLSVVSYEQYF. CDR3 sequence (DNA): TGCAGTGCTAGTCTTAGCGTCGTTTCCTACGAGCAGTACTTC.

This clonotype was recorded many times. The chain employs TRBV27 and TRBJ2-7; D might be TRBD1 (6 bases). Trimming cost V 5 bases and J 3 bases, with 17 bases left between them. Germline CDR1 and CDR2: MNHEY and SMNVEV (reference sequence). CDR3 length: 15 amino acids. CDR3 nucleotides: TGTGCCAGCAGTCCATCCGGGACACGAGACTACGAGCAGTACTTC. It encodes CASSPSGTRDYEQYF.

This clonotype was counted many times. J is TRBJ2-7 and V is TRBV7-2, with TRBD2 identical over 13 bases. In germline, CDR1 is SGHTA, CDR2 FQGNSA. The CDR3 length is 16 residues. Germline trimming cut 4 bases from V and 6 bases from J; bases unmatched to any gene: 9. CDR3: CASSSQGTSGVIEQYF. In DNA form, the CDR3 reads TGTGCCAGCAGCTCTCAAGGGACTAGCGGGGTGATCGAGCAGTACTTC.

This clonotype occurred a few times. The CDR3 loop reads CASSHSYGQGRSIEQFF. The CDR3 DNA is TGCGCCAGCAGCCACTCGTATGGACAGGGTCGATCGATTGAGCAGTTCTTC. The chain has TRBV4-3 and TRBJ2-1; 8 bases align to TRBD1. With 3 bases clipped from V and 9 bases from J, the junction kept 16 bases outside the gene matches. Germline values: CDR1 LGHNA, CDR2 YSLEER. This CDR3 region has 17 residues.

V gene TRBV4-1 combines with J gene TRBJ2-7, with a tentative D call TRBD1 (5 bases). V was trimmed by 0 bases and J by 6 bases, leaving 15 bases between them. CDR3 size: 15 residues. In germline, CDR1 is MGHRA, CDR2 YSYEKL. CDR3 loop: CASSQDPRVFGEQYF. Here the CDR3 DNA reads TGCGCCAGCAGCCAAGATCCCAGGGTTTTCGGCGAGCAGTACTTC.

This clonotype came up many times. The rearrangement uses TRBV4-3 and TRBJ2-5; 7 nucleotides agree with TRBD1. The CDR3 length is 14 residues. V gave up 5 bases and J gave up 6 bases; unmatched junction bases: 9. The germline gives CDR1 LGHNA, CDR2 YSLEER. CDR3 DNA: TGCGCCAGCAGCGACGGGACAGAAGTCCAGACCCAGTACTTC. It encodes CASSDGTEVQTQYF.

The table lists this clonotype with many counts. The genes are TRBV6-2 or TRBV6-3 and TRBJ2-1, with 8 bases aligning to TRBD2. CDR3 length: 16 residues. Germline lookup yields CDR1 MNHEY and CDR2 SVGEGT. After removal of 1 base from V and 5 bases from J, the junction contained 7 bases not matched to a gene. The CDR3 DNA reads as TGTGCCAGCAGTTACTATCAAGCGGGAGTTGACAATGAGCAGTTCTTC. Translation gives CASSYYQAGVDNEQFF.

The sample holds a few counts of this clonotype. The rearrangement links TRBV20-1 to TRBJ1-1; possibly TRBD1 for D (5 bases). This CDR3 contains 17 residues. Germline CDR1 is DFQATT and CDR2 is SNEGSKA (reference sequence). Trimming removed 0 bases at V and 5 bases at J, with 22 bases between. CDR3 sequence (DNA): TGCAGTGCTAGAGACATGCGAAAGGGGCCGTTACCTACTGAAGCTTTCTTT. Its translation is CSARDMRKGPLPTEAFF.

This clonotype was recorded at least ten times. The chain uses TRBV7-9 and TRBJ1-2, with D maybe TRBD1 (5 bases). Germline V lookup: CDR1 SEHNR, CDR2 FQNEAQ (reference sequence). V lost 3 bases and J lost 3, with 11 bases in between. CDR3 length: 14 residues. CDR3 loop: CASSLGGADYGYTF. The CDR3 region has the DNA TGTGCCAGCAGCTTGGGGGGTGCTGACTATGGCTACACCTTC.

This sequence joins TRBV19 and TRBJ2-1, with D hard to call. The germline gives CDR1 LNHDA, CDR2 SQIVND (reference sequence). This CDR3 contains 15 residues. The ends were cut back, 3 bases at V and 9 bases at J, with 18 bases in the middle. The CDR3 is CASSIERRRRTEQFF. CDR3 coding DNA: TGTGCCAGTAGTATTGAGAGGCGGCGGCGAACTGAGCAGTTCTTC.

The chain links TRBV6-1 to TRBJ2-7, with unresolved D. The CDR3 has 12 amino acids. Germline loops: CDR1 MNHNS, CDR2 SASEGT. V was shortened by 4 bases and J by 3 bases, with 7 bases between the two germline ends. The CDR3 sequence is CASSVAGYEQYF. In DNA, the CDR3 is TGTGCCAGCAGTGTGGCAGGCTACGAGCAGTACTTC.

As DNA, the CDR3 is TGTGCCAGTAGTCCCGGGGTAGATTACAATGAGCAGTTCTTC. Amino acid sequence: CASSPGVDYNEQFF. This chain uses TRBV19 with TRBJ2-1, with a possible D match to TRBD2 (5 bases). Between the trimmed V and J ends, which lost 5 bases and 4 bases, there was a span of 12 bases. The germline V gene encodes CDR1 LNHDA and CDR2 SQIVND (reference sequence). This CDR3 has 14 residues.

This clonotype appeared many times. J is TRBJ2-7 and V is TRBV4-3; no reliable D call. The CDR3 length is 12 residues. The germline V and J ends were trimmed by 9 bases and 0 bases, with 9 bases remaining between them. Germline V gene data show CDR1 as LGHNA and CDR2 as YSLEER. CDR3 in amino acids: CARTGSSYEQYF. CDR3 in DNA: TGCGCCAGGACTGGCAGCTCCTACGAGCAGTACTTC.

The sample holds a few counts of this clonotype. The chain carries TRBV20-1 and TRBJ2-7, with D perhaps given as TRBD1 or TRBD2 (5 bases each). The V and J ends lost 4 bases and 6 bases respectively, with 7 bases between them. Per germline, CDR1 DFQATT and CDR2 SNEGSKA (reference sequence). The CDR3 contains 10 residues. For the CDR3, the DNA is TGCAGTGCTACAGGGAGCGAGCAGTACTTC. Translation: CSATGSEQYF.

This clonotype turned up a few times. The chain is built from TRBV29-1 and TRBJ1-2; 8 nucleotides agree with TRBD1. Germline CDR1 and CDR2: SQVTM and ANQGSEA. Germline trimming cut 2 bases from V and 7 bases from J; bases unmatched to any gene: 12. The CDR3 contains 15 residues. CDR3 residues: CSVESRRQGRSGYTF. The CDR3 nucleotides read TGCAGCGTTGAATCGCGGAGACAGGGGAGGAGTGGCTACACCTTC.

The chain uses TRBV2 and TRBJ2-1, with D unclear. The CDR3 consists of 13 residues. CDR1 is SNHLY, CDR2 FYNNEI, per germline. Trimming took 4 bases from V and 10 from J, leaving 14 bases between them. The CDR3, as DNA: TGTGCCAGCAGTGCGGACCTCACCTCGGAGCAGTTCTTC. Its translation is CASSADLTSEQFF. The whole variable domain, remainder taken from reference TRBV2 and TRBJ2-1, is EPEVTQTPSHQVTQMGQEVILRCVPISNHLYFYWYRQILGQKVEFLVSFYNNEISEKSEIFDDQFSVERPDGSNFTLKIRSTKLEDSAMYFCASSADLTSEQFFGPGTRLTVL.

This clonotype was counted many times. This chain joins TRBV7-2 and TRBJ2-6, with D possibly matching TRBD1 (6 bases). CDR1 and CDR2 from the germline V gene are SGHTA and FQGNSA. The ends were cut back, 4 bases at V and 2 bases at J, with 12 bases in the middle. The CDR3 has 16 amino acids. The CDR3 region is CASSYTGITGANVLTF. CDR3 DNA: TGTGCCAGCAGCTACACAGGGATTACTGGGGCCAACGTCCTGACTTTC.

The V call is TRBV7-2, the J call TRBJ2-7, with D uncertain. Germline assignment: CDR1 SGHTA and CDR2 FQGNSA. Trimming stripped 4 bases from V and 3 bases from J, with 16 bases between. The CDR3 sequence is 15 residues long. In DNA form, the CDR3 reads TGTGCCAGCAGCTCCTCTCGGTGGGTCTTCTACGAGCAGTACTTC. This sequence encodes CASSSSRWVFYEQYF. Looking up the rest from reference TRBV7-2 and TRBJ2-7 gives the full variable domain: GAGVSQSPSNKVTEKGKDVELRCDPISGHTALYWYRQSLGQGLEFLIYFQGNSAPDKSGLPSDRFSAERTGGSVSTLTIQRTQQEDSAVYLCASSSSRWVFYEQYFGPGTRLTVT.

In nucleotides, the CDR3 is TGTGCCAGCAGTCTGTCCGAAACTTGGACGGATAGCAATCAGCCCCAGCATTTT. Protein product: CASSLSETWTDSNQPQHF. V gene TRBV12-3 or TRBV12-4 combines with J gene TRBJ1-5; D is unresolved. Trimming took off 5 bases at V and 0 bases at J, with 20 bases between the two ends. The CDR3 is 18 residues long.